The 22 T cell receptor beta chains below were found in one sample sequenced in a study of CD8 T cells in ankylosing spondylitis. The study, taken as a whole, reports: Within ankylosing spondylitis blood, a TCR beta motif made up of under 10 highly homologous variants appeared to be characteristic.

From the 5' RACE reads, TCRdb called clonotypes with MiXCR, one entry per CDR3 protein. The repertoire holds about 800,000 distinct CDR3 sequences, approximately 10% seen once, with approximately 0.51% in the top ten. These receptors' antigens are unknown. Sequencing was carried out using blood, either unsorted or a sorted T cell fraction (not recorded which). These receptors were taken from a male donor with ankylosing spondylitis.

V gene TRBV28 combines with J gene TRBJ2-7; 8 positions agree with TRBD1. From germline, CDR1 is MDHEN and CDR2 SYDVKM. J gave up 4 bases and V 5 bases, and 10 bases lay outside the gene matches. The CDR3 extends over 15 amino acids. CDR3 residues: CASSTFGTGFYEQYF. The CDR3 nucleotides read TGTGCCAGCAGTACTTTTGGGACAGGATTTTACGAGCAGTACTTC. The variable domain in full, completed from reference TRBV28 and TRBJ2-7, reads DVKVTQSSRYLVKRTGEKVFLECVQDMDHENMFWYRQDPGLGLRLIYFSYDVKMKEKGDIPEGYSVSREKKERFSLILESASTNQTSMYLCASSTFGTGFYEQYFGPGTRLTVT.

This clonotype was seen a handful of times. V and J are TRBV29-1 and TRBJ1-4; D is unresolved. Per the germline V gene, CDR1 is SQVTM and CDR2 is ANQGSEA. The CDR3 has 12 amino acids. Trimming stripped 5 bases from V and 3 bases from J, with 7 bases between. CDR3 sequence: CSVLHSNEKLFF. CDR3 bases: TGCAGCGTTCTACATTCTAATGAAAAACTGTTTTTT.

The table lists this clonotype with a few counts. The chain has TRBV6-5 and TRBJ2-1; possible D gene TRBD1, 5 bases. Germline values: CDR1 MNHEY, CDR2 SVGAGI. The V end was cut by 2 bases, the J end by 8 bases, with 19 bases between. The CDR3 totals 16 residues. This CDR3 reads CASSYQAAGQGYEQFF. The CDR3 bases are TGTGCCAGCAGTTACCAGGCGGCAGGGCAAGGTTATGAGCAGTTCTTC.

This clonotype was found many times. This rearrangement joins TRBV20-1 to TRBJ1-6; D is unresolved. V was clipped by 4 bases and J by 10 bases, with 8 bases between them. The CDR3 spans 11 residues. Per germline, CDR1 DFQATT and CDR2 SNEGSKA (reference sequence). CDR3 sequence: CSAIRKSPLHF. In DNA form, the CDR3 reads TGCAGTGCTATCCGGAAATCACCCCTCCACTTT.

This clonotype was counted ten times or more. The V call is TRBV29-1, the J call TRBJ1-1; D remains ambiguous. CDR3 length: 15 amino acids. CDR1 SQVTM and CDR2 ANQGSEA come from the germline V gene. Trimming took 5 bases from V and 1 from J, leaving 17 bases between them. The CDR3 here is CSVTPMFATNTEAFF. The CDR3 region has the DNA TGCAGCGTTACTCCAATGTTCGCCACGAACACTGAAGCTTTCTTT. Combining the CDR3 with reference TRBV29-1 and TRBJ1-1 gives the whole variable domain SAVISQKPSRDICQRGTSLTIQCQVDSQVTMMFWYRQQPGQSLTLIATANQGSEATYESGFVIDKFPISRPNLTFSTLTVSNMSPEDSSIYLCSVTPMFATNTEAFFGQGTRLTVV.

The chain joins TRBV6-2 or TRBV6-3 to TRBJ2-7; the match to TRBD1 covers 7 bases. The CDR3 has 13 residues. Germline values: CDR1 MNHEY, CDR2 SVGEGT. V gave up 0 bases and J gave up 11 bases; unmatched junction bases: 7. The CDR3 protein is CASSYSTGQGEYF. The CDR3 DNA reads TGTGCCAGCAGTTACTCGACAGGGCAAGGGGAGTACTTC.

This clonotype was seen more than once but under ten times. The V call is TRBV5-1, the J call TRBJ2-2; the D is unclear. The CDR3 extends over 13 amino acids. Trimming cost V 2 bases and J 3 bases, with 5 bases left between them. Germline V gene data show CDR1 as SGHRS and CDR2 as YFSETQ. This CDR3 is CASSFLDTGELFF. CDR3 nucleotides: TGCGCCAGCAGCTTCTTGGACACCGGGGAGCTGTTTTTT.

The genes are TRBV28 and TRBJ1-5; D is possibly TRBD1 (5 bases). Germline V CDR1 and CDR2: MDHEN, SYDVKM. V gave up 6 bases and J gave up 0 bases, with 12 bases separating them. CDR3 size: 15 residues. The CDR3 here is CASSGGWDSNQPQHF. In nucleotides, the CDR3 is TGTGCCAGCAGCGGGGGGTGGGATAGCAATCAGCCCCAGCATTTT.

The rearrangement links TRBV6-2 or TRBV6-3 to TRBJ2-3; D uncertain. CDR1 is MNHEY, CDR2 SVGEGT, per germline. Trimming pared 2 bases from V and 4 bases from J, leaving 13 bases between. The CDR3 is made up of 15 amino acids. CDR3 protein: CASSYRNTYADTQYF. The CDR3 region has the DNA TGTGCCAGCAGTTACCGGAACACCTACGCAGATACGCAGTATTTT.

This clonotype was seen repeatedly, ten times or more. The chain recombines TRBV7-2 with TRBJ2-7; D may match TRBD1 or TRBD2 (5 bases each). The V end was cut by 5 bases, the J end by 6 bases, with 20 bases between. CDR3 length: 15 residues. CDR1 is SGHTA and CDR2 is FQGNSA in the germline V gene. CDR3: CASSRGDALTLEQYF. The CDR3 DNA is TGTGCCAGCAGCAGGGGAGACGCCCTGACTCTCGAGCAGTACTTC. The variable domain in full, completed from reference TRBV7-2 and TRBJ2-7, reads GAGVSQSPSNKVTEKGKDVELRCDPISGHTALYWYRQSLGQGLEFLIYFQGNSAPDKSGLPSDRFSAERTGGSVSTLTIQRTQQEDSAVYLCASSRGDALTLEQYFGPGTRLTVT.

This clonotype was seen a handful of times. The gene calls are TRBV21-1 and TRBJ2-4; TRBD1, the table's D call, was not compared with the DNA. TRBV21-1 represents a pseudogene. The CDR3 runs to 14 residues. CDR3 region: CASNGGKPKNIQYF. CDR3 bases: TGTGCCAGCAACGGGGGGAAGCCCAAAAACATTCAGTACTTC.

The chain carries TRBV29-1 and TRBJ2-2; maybe TRBD1 (6 bases). Germline loops: CDR1 SQVTM, CDR2 ANQGSEA. V shed 6 bases and J shed 3 bases, with 20 bases lying between them. The CDR3 is 16 amino acids. In nucleotides, the CDR3 is TGCAGCGTAGGGAGCCTGGGGGCAGGTTACACCGGGGAGCTGTTTTTT. It specifies CSVGSLGAGYTGELFF.

This chain connects TRBV20-1 to TRBJ2-5; 9 bases agree with TRBD2. Per the germline V gene, CDR1 is DFQATT and CDR2 is SNEGSKA (reference sequence). Germline trimming cut 1 base from V and 0 bases from J; bases unmatched to any gene: 3. The CDR3 contains 15 residues. The CDR3 DNA sequence: TGCAGTGCTAGAGTAGTAGCGGGGGACCAAGAGACCCAGTACTTC. Its translation is CSARVVAGDQETQYF.

The chain employs TRBV12-3 or TRBV12-4 and TRBJ1-1; D is ambiguous. V gave up 7 bases and J gave up 4 bases, with 16 bases separating them. The length of the CDR3 is 14 residues. CDR3 residues: CASIRNPGSTEAFF. The DNA for the CDR3 is TGTGCCAGCATCCGCAACCCCGGGAGCACTGAAGCTTTCTTT.

This chain uses TRBV6-5 with TRBJ1-1, with 8 bases that match TRBD1. Germline assignment: CDR1 MNHEY and CDR2 SVGAGI. The CDR3 totals 14 residues. V shed 2 bases and J 4 bases; nucleotides not matched to a gene: 3. In nucleotides, the CDR3 is TGTGCCAGCAGTTACGACAGGGGTACCACTGAAGCTTTCTTT. Its protein product is CASSYDRGTTEAFF.

This rearrangement joins TRBV5-1 to TRBJ2-3; 8 bases match TRBD2. The CDR3 loop spans 18 amino acids. Germline CDR1 and CDR2: SGHRS and YFSETQ. The V and J ends lost 0 bases and 5 bases, in that order; junction bases with no gene match: 14. The CDR3 coding sequence is TGCGCCAGCAGCTTGGCCCATCTCCCCGCGGGGGGCTTAGATACGCAGTATTTT. Protein: CASSLAHLPAGGLDTQYF.

The sample holds a few counts of this clonotype. The V call is TRBV27, the J call TRBJ1-1; TRBD1 aligns across 10 bases. Germline V gene sequence: CDR1 MNHEY, CDR2 SMNVEV (reference sequence). With 2 bases clipped from V and 8 bases from J, the junction kept 5 bases outside the gene matches. There are 14 residues in the CDR3. CDR3 sequence: CASSLPGQGREAFF. CDR3 DNA sequence: TGTGCCAGCAGTTTACCGGGACAGGGGCGAGAAGCTTTCTTT.

The chain carries TRBV4-2 and TRBJ2-6, with TRBD1 identical over 7 bases. The CDR3 length is 16 residues. V trimming: 4 bases; J trimming: 2 bases; junction bases outside the gene matches: 5. Germline V gives CDR1 LGHNA, CDR2 YNFKEQ. The CDR3 DNA is TGTGCCAGCAGCCTCGTTGACAGGGCTGGGGCCAACGTCCTGACTTTC. This gives the protein CASSLVDRAGANVLTF.

Points on this clonotype: The germline gene is not matched at one end of the junction; a read error may be the cause. This chain uses TRBV20-1 with TRBJ1-5; D not certain. The CDR3 has 14 residues. Germline V gene data show CDR1 as DFQATT and CDR2 as SNEGSKA (reference sequence). In DNA form, the CDR3 reads TGCAGTGCTAGCATCCTGTATAGCAATCCGCCCCAGCATTTT. Its protein product is CSASILYSNPPQHF.

This chain connects TRBV5-1 to TRBJ2-5; the D gene could be TRBD1 or TRBD2 (5 bases each). In germline, CDR1 is SGHRS, CDR2 YFSETQ. Trimming shortened V by 4 bases and J by 2 bases, and 15 bases separated the two germline ends. The CDR3 loop spans 15 amino acids. CDR3 amino acids: CASSDMKGEQETQYF. The CDR3 DNA sequence: TGCGCCAGCAGCGACATGAAAGGGGAGCAAGAGACCCAGTACTTC.

This clonotype appeared a few times. The chain joins TRBV6-1 to TRBJ1-2; 10 bases are shared with TRBD1. Germline V gene lookup returns CDR1 MNHNS and CDR2 SASEGT. This CDR3 has 17 amino acids. V was clipped by 4 bases and J by 4 bases; unmatched bases: 12. As DNA, the CDR3 is TGTGCCAGCAGTGCGTCCGGGACAGGGGCCCGGGGCTATGGCTACACCTTC. Its translation is CASSASGTGARGYGYTF.

The rearrangement joins TRBV2 to TRBJ2-3; D uncertain. Trimming stripped 8 bases from V and 4 bases from J, with 13 bases between. The V gene's germline CDR1 is SNHLY and CDR2 FYNNEI. The CDR3 covers 13 residues. In DNA, the CDR3 is TGTGCCAGCGTAAAAAATCGCCCAGATACGCAGTATTTT. As protein: CASVKNRPDTQYF.